The T cell receptor beta chain under discussion was sequenced for a study of control samples from healthy donors and cancer patients. V was shortened by 0 bases and J by 2 bases, with 9 bases between the two germline ends. The germline CDR1 and CDR2 sequences are SGDLS and YYNGEE. This CDR3 spans 15 amino acids. Measured with immunoSEQ multiplex PCR; TCRdb has only the in-frame clones, and not every one. Of approximately 97,000 clones listed, just over 90% are singletons. The chain recombines TRBV9 with TRBJ2-1; no reliable D call. Material for sequencing was blood. The sequence was collected from a woman younger than 35 in good health. DNA for the CDR3: TGTGCCAGCAGCGTAGACCCTACACCCTACAATGAGCAGTTCTTC. The encoded protein is CASSVDPTPYNEQFF.